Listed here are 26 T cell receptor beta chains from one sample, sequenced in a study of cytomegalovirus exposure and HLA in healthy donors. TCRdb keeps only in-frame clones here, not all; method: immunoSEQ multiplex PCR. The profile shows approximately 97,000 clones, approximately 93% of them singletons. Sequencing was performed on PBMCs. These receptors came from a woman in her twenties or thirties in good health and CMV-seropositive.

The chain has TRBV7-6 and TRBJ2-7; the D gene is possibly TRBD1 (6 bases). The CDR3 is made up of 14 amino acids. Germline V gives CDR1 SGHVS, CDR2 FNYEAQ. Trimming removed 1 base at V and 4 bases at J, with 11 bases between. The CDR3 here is CASSLVRRGYEQYF. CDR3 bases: TGTGCCAGCAGCTTAGTTAGAAGGGGGTACGAGCAGTACTTC. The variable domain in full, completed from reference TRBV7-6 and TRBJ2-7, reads GAGVSQSPRYKVTKRGQDVALRCDPISGHVSLYWYRQALGQGPEFLTYFNYEAQQDKSGLPNDRFSAERPEGSISTLTIQRTEQRDSAMYRCASSLVRRGYEQYFGPGTRLTVT.

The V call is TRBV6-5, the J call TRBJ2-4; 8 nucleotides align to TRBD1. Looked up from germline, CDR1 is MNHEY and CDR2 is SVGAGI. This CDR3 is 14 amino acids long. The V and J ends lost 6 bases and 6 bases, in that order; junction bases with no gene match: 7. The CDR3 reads CASSRTGGINIQYF. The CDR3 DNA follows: TGTGCCAGCAGCCGAACAGGGGGTATAAACATTCAGTACTTC.

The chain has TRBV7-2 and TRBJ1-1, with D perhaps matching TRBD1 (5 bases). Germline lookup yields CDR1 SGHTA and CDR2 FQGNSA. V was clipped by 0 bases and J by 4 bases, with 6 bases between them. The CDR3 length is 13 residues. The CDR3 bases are TGTGCCAGCAGCTTAGCTGGGGCCACTGAAGCTTTCTTT. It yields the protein CASSLAGATEAFF.

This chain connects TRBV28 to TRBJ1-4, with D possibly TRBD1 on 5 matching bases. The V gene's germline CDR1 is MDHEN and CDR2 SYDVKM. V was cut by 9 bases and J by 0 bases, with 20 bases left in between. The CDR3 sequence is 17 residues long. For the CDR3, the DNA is TGTGCCAGTTTGGAATTCCTCGGGGGTACAACTAATGAAAAACTGTTTTTT. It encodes CASLEFLGGTTNEKLFF.

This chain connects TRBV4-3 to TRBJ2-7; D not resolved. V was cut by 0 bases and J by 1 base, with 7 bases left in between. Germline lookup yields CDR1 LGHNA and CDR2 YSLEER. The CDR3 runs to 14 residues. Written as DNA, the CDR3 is TGCGCCAGCAGCCAAGATGCCCGGTCCTACGAGCAGTACTTC. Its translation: CASSQDARSYEQYF.

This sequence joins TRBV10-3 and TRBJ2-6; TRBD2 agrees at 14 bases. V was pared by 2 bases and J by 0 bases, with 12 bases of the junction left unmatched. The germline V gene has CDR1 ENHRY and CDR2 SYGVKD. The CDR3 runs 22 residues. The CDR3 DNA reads TGTGCCATCAGTGAGAAGCTGGGACTAGCGGGAGCCCCACGCTCTGGGGCCAACGTCCTGACTTTC. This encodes CAISEKLGLAGAPRSGANVLTF.

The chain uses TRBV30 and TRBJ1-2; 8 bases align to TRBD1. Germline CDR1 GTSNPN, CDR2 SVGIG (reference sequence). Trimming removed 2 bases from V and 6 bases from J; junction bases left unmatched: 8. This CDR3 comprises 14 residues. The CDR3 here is CAWSTRDRGDGYTF. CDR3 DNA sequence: TGTGCCTGGAGTACCCGAGACAGGGGAGATGGCTACACCTTC.

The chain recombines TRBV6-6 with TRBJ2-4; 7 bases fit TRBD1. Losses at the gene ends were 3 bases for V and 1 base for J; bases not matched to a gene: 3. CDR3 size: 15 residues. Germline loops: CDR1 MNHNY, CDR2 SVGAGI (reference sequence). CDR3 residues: CASSYEGAAKNIQYF. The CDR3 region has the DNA TGTGCCAGCAGTTATGAGGGGGCTGCCAAAAACATTCAGTACTTC.

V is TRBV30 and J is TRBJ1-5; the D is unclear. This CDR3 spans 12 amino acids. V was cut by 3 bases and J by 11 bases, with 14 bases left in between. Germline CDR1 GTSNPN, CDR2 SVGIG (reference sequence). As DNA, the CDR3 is TGTGCCTGGAGCCCCCCCAGAGGGTCCCAGCATTTT. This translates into CAWSPPRGSQHF.

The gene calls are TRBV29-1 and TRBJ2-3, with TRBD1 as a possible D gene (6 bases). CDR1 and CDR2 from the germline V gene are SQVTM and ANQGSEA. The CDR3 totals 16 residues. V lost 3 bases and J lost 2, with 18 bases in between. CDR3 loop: CSVDGVGGHFTDTQYF. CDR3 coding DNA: TGCAGCGTTGATGGGGTAGGGGGACACTTCACAGATACGCAGTATTTT.

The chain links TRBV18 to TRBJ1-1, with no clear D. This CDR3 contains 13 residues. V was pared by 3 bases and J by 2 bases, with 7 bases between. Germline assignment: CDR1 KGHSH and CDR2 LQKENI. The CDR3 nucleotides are TGTGCCAGCTCACCTCTAGATAACACTGAAGCTTTCTTT. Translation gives CASSPLDNTEAFF.

The CDR3 DNA reads as TGTGCCAGCAGCTTGTCGCGGGGCACGTACAATGAGCAGTTCTTC. Protein sequence: CASSLSRGTYNEQFF. The V call is TRBV5-4, the J call TRBJ2-1; possible D gene TRBD2, 6 bases. This CDR3 is 15 amino acids long. Germline V CDR1 and CDR2: SGHNT, YYREEE (reference sequence). The ends were cut back, 1 base at V and 4 bases at J, with 12 bases in the middle.

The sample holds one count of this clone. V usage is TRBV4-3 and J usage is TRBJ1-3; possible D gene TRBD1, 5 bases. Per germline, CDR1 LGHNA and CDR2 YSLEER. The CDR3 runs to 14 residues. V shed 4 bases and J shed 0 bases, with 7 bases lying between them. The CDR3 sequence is CASSPGISGNTIYF. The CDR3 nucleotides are TGCGCCAGCAGCCCAGGGATCTCTGGAAACACCATATATTTT.

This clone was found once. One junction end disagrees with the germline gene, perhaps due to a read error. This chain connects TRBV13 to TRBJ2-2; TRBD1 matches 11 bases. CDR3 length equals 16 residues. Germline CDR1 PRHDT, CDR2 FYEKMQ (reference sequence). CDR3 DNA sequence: TGTGCCAGCACCTTATTCGGGACAGGGGGCACCGGGGAGCTGTTTTTT. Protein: CASTLFGTGGTGELFF.

CDR3 in DNA: TGTGCCAGCAGTTCTAACAGGGCCTACGAGCAGTACTTC. It yields the protein CASSSNRAYEQYF. The chain links TRBV6-5 to TRBJ2-7; a possible D gene is TRBD1 (6 bases). V was cut by 4 bases and J by 2 bases, with 9 bases left in between. Germline CDR1 reads MNHEY; CDR2 reads SVGAGI. The length of the CDR3 is 13 residues.

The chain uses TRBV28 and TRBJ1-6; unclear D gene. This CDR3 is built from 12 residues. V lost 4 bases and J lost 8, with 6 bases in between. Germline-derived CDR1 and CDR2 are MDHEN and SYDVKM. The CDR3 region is CASSSEYSPLHF. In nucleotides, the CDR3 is TGTGCCAGCAGTTCCGAGTATTCACCCCTCCACTTT.

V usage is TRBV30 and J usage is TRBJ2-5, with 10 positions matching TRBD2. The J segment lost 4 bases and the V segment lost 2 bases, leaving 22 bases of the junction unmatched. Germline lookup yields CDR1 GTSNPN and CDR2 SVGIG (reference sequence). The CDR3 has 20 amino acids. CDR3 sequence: CAWSSRRLSGRKGGRETQYF. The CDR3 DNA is TGTGCCTGGAGTTCGCGTCGTCTTAGCGGGAGGAAGGGCGGTCGAGAGACCCAGTACTTC.

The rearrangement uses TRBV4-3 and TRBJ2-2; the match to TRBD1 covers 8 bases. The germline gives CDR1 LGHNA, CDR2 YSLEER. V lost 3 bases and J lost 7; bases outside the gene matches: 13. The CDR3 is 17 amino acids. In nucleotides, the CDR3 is TGCGCCAGCAGCCAGAGACCCGGGACAGGCGGGGTCGGGGAGCTGTTTTTT. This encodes CASSQRPGTGGVGELFF.

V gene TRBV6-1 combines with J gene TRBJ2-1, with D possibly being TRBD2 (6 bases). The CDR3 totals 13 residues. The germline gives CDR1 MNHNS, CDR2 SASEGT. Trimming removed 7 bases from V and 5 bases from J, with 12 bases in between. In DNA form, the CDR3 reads TGTGCCAGCAAGGGCGGGACCAACAATGAGCAGTTCTTC. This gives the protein CASKGGTNNEQFF.

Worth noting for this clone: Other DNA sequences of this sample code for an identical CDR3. The CDR3 region has the DNA TGTGCCAGCAGTGTGGGGGGCTCTGGGGCCAACGTCCTGACTTTC. Translation gives CASSVGGSGANVLTF. This chain joins TRBV2 and TRBJ2-6; D possibly corresponds to TRBD2 (6 bases). The CDR3 is made up of 15 amino acids. Germline lookup yields CDR1 SNHLY and CDR2 FYNNEI. The V end lost 4 bases, the J end lost 0 bases, and 7 bases lay between the germline ends.

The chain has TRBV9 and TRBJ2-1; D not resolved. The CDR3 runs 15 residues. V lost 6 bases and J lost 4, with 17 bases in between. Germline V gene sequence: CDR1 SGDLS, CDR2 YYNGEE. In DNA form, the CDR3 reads TGTGCCAGCAAAGAGGCCGGCGGAGAGTACAATGAGCAGTTCTTC. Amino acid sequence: CASKEAGGEYNEQFF. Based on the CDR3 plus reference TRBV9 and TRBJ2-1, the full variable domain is DSGVTQTPKHLITATGQRVTLRCSPRSGDLSVYWYQQSLDQGLQFLIQYYNGEERAKGNILERFSAQQFPDLHSELNLSSLELGDSALYFCASKEAGGEYNEQFFGPGTRLTVL.

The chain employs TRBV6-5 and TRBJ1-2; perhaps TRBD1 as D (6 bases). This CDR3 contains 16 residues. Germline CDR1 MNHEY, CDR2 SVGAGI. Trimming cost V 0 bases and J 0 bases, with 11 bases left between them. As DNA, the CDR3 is TGTGCCAGCAGTTACTCGACACAGGGCCCTAACTATGGCTACACCTTC. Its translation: CASSYSTQGPNYGYTF.

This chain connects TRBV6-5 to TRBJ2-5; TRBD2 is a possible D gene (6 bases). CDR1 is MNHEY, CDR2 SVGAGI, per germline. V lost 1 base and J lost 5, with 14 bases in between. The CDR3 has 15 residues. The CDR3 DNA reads TGTGCCAGCAGTTACTTCGGCGGGATCGTGGAGACCCAGTACTTC. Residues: CASSYFGGIVETQYF.

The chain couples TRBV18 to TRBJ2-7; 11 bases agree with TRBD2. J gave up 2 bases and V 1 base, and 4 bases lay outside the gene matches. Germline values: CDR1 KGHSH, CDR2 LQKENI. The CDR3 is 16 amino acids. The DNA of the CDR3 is TGTGCCAGCTCACCACAAATTAGCGGGAGGGCCTACGAGCAGTACTTC. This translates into CASSPQISGRAYEQYF.

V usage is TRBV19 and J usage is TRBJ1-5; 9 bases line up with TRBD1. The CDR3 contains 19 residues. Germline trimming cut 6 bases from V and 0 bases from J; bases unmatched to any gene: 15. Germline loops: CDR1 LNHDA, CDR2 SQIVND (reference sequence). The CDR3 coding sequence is TGTGCCAGTAGCCGACGAGGGGGACAGGGACGAGATAGCAATCAGCCCCAGCATTTT. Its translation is CASSRRGGQGRDSNQPQHF.

The CDR3 protein is CASSLGTHYGYTF. The CDR3 DNA follows: TGTGCCAGCAGTTTGGGGACACACTATGGCTACACCTTC. The rearrangement links TRBV28 to TRBJ1-2, with a weak D call TRBD1 (6 bases). Trimming left V 3 bases short and J 3 bases short, with 8 bases between. CDR1 MDHEN and CDR2 SYDVKM come from the germline V gene. The CDR3 has 13 residues.